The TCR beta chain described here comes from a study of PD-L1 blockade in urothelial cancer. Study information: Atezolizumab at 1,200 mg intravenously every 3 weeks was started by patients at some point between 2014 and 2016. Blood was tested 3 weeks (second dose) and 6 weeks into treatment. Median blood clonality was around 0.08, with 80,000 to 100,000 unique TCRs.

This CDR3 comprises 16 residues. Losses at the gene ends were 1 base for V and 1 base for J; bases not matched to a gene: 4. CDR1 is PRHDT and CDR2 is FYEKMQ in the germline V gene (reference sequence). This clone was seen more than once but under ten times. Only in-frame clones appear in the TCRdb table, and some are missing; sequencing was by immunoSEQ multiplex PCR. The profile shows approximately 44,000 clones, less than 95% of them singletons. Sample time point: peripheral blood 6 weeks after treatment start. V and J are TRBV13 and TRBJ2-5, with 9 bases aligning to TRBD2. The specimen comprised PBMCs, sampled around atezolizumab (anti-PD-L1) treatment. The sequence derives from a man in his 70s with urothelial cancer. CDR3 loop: CASSLVREGLQETQYF. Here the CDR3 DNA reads TGTGCCAGCAGCTTAGTGCGGGAGGGCCTCCAAGAGACCCAGTACTTC.